The present TCR beta chain was sequenced within a study of cytomegalovirus exposure and HLA in healthy donors. A multiplex PCR was run with 60 Vbeta primers and 13 Jbeta primers. Using immunoSEQ multiplex PCR, the repertoire was profiled, and TCRdb retains in-frame clones only, with some absent. The sample includes just over 150,000 clones, approximately 84% of them seen just once. Whole-study findings and limits: An analysis done earlier found most TCR beta V segments productive about 87% or about 30% of the time. As immune exposure information, only CMV serostatus was available. It was about 150 TCR beta chains that were listed as cytomegalovirus-associated.

V was clipped by 10 bases and J by 3 bases; unmatched bases: 12. The germline gives CDR1 SGHAT, CDR2 FQNNGV. The CDR3 extends over 15 amino acids. With respect to this clone: Its target is unknown.

Sequencing was done on a sample of PBMCs. The rearrangement joins TRBV11-2 to TRBJ2-3; 8 positions agree with TRBD2. The sequence derives from a male donor in good health and CMV-seropositive. The CDR3 sequence is CAILGELAATDTQYF. The CDR3 nucleotides read TGTGCCATCCTCGGGGAACTAGCGGCGACAGATACGCAGTATTTT.